Given below is one T cell receptor beta chain in context. The antigen remains unidentified. The source of the sample is a study of beta chain features in type 1 diabetes. The CDR3 length is 17 residues. CDR1 is SGHRS, CDR2 YFSETQ, per germline. The ends lost 3 bases at V and 6 bases at J; junction bases unmatched: 12. Central memory, naive, regulatory and stem cell-like memory CD4+ cells were sorted by CD45RO/CCR7/CD25/CD127/CD95/CD27. What was sequenced were expressed TCRB transcripts, since all of the isolated RNA had been reverse transcribed. The table came from immunoSEQ multiplex PCR; TCRdb's copy has only in-frame clones and leaves some out. The data contain fewer than 400,000 clones, over 7% of them seen just once; the ten biggest clones take up over 0.95%. Whole-study results and caveats: Patients with Type 1 diabetes showed moderately but significantly shorter TCRB CDR3s in all four CD4+ subsets. The VDJ junctions of type 1 diabetes patients carried fewer insertions and more deletions.

The chain couples TRBV5-1 to TRBJ2-3; 11 bases line up with TRBD2. Sequencing was done on a sample of central memory CD4+ T cells from blood. The clonotype originates from a man younger than 45 with type 1 diabetes. The CDR3 coding sequence is TGCGCCAGCAGCTCACAACCGACTAGCGGGGCAGGGGATACGCAGTATTTT. As protein: CASSSQPTSGAGDTQYF.